A selection of T cell receptor beta chains follows, all from one sample in a study of radiotherapy plus CTLA-4 blockade in lung cancer. TCRdb's copy holds only in-frame clones and misses some; the assay was immunoSEQ multiplex PCR. Of about 85,000 clones in the sample, around 88% were seen once. This specimen was peripheral blood, taken from a patient treated with radiotherapy plus ipilimumab. These receptors were obtained from a human donor with non-small cell lung cancer who had a partial response to radiotherapy plus ipilimumab. The CDR3 runs from the conserved cysteine through the conserved F or W. D genes are given only for firm matches. Clone size is shown for a subset of rows, as once, few, many or a class of expanded clone.

clone size | D gene | J gene | V gene | CDR3 protein
NA | NA | NA | TRBV18 | CASSPNRDNEQYF
NA | TRBD2 | TRBJ2-7 | TRBV4-1 | CASSQDSLAGAVSSYEQYF
few | TRBD2 | TRBJ2-2 | TRBV19 | CASSPSTSVPGELFF
NA | NA | TRBJ1-6 | TRBV7-8 | CASSPWGGDNSPLHF
NA | NA | TRBJ1-1 | TRBV29-1 | CSASKGKGAFF
once | NA | TRBJ1-4 | TRBV5-1 | CASSLGGVPTNEKLFF
NA | NA | TRBJ1-5 | TRBV19 | CASSYSGNQPQHF
NA | NA | TRBJ2-7 | TRBV5-1 | CASSLVLGGAYMEQYF
once | NA | TRBJ1-4 | TRBV5-6 | CASSLRRQTNEKLFF
NA | NA | TRBJ1-5 | TRBV2 | CASSVLYQPQHF
NA | TRBD2 | TRBJ2-1 | TRBV2 | CASRREFYNEQFF
NA | TRBD2 | TRBJ2-1 | TRBV4-1 | CASSLEGTSGYNEQFF
NA | NA | TRBJ1-1 | TRBV6-5 | CASSEYRNTEAFF
NA | NA | TRBJ2-3 | TRBV6-5 | CASSYSGDSSTDTQYF
NA | NA | TRBJ1-3 | TRBV5-4 | CASSLVGPGNTIYF
NA | NA | TRBJ2-4 | TRBV5-4 | CASSLAGTPMAKNIQYF
NA | TRBD2 | TRBJ2-3 | TRBV28 | CASSSATSGVLTTDTQYF
NA | NA | TRBJ2-5 | TRBV27 | CASSPVPGYPAETQYF
NA | TRBD2 | TRBJ2-1 | TRBV6-5 | CASNRAGAPYNEQFF
NA | NA | TRBJ2-7 | TRBV5-4 | CASSLATGTFEQYF
few | NA | TRBJ1-1 | TRBV29-1 | CSVRQMNTEAFF
NA | NA | TRBJ1-1 | TRBV7-9 | CASSFGGGTGIETEAFF
NA | NA | TRBJ1-1 | TRBV4-1 | CASSQDGNLNTEAFF
once | NA | TRBJ1-1 | TRBV25-1 | CASSEVKGGRSGAFF
NA | TRBD1 | TRBJ1-4 | TRBV28 | CASSSYGTDNEKLFF
NA | NA | TRBJ2-1 | TRBV7-9 | CASSLDTDNEQFF
NA | TRBD1 | TRBJ2-1 | TRBV27 | CASSTGTGTYNEQFF
once | NA | TRBJ2-6 | TRBV28 | CASWAGGANVLTF
NA | TRBD1 | TRBJ1-2 | TRBV4-3 | CASSQDPGTANYGYTF
NA | NA | TRBJ2-5 | TRBV5-4 | CASSSPTGRIEETQYF
NA | TRBD2 | TRBJ2-3 | TRBV27 | CASSLGFSGGDTQYF
NA | TRBD1 | TRBJ1-1 | TRBV5-1 | CASSFPADRGGTEAFF
once | TRBD1 | TRBJ1-4 | TRBV2 | CAIRDRWDEKLFF
NA | NA | TRBJ2-2 | TRBV25-1 | CASSQGTGTNTGELFF
NA | NA | TRBJ2-1 | TRBV7-2 | CASSLDTSQDEQFF
NA | TRBD2 | TRBJ2-1 | TRBV5-4 | CASSPASGRADEQFF
NA | NA | TRBJ2-5 | TRBV25-1 | CASSEGRVQETQYF
NA | TRBD2 | TRBJ2-2 | TRBV5-1 | CASSRRILAGGIGELFF
once | TRBD1 | TRBJ2-3 | TRBV6-5 | CASSYRDRGGTDTQYF
NA | TRBD1 | TRBJ1-4 | TRBV6-1 | CASSPGTGGKLFF
NA | NA | TRBJ1-2 | TRBV6-4 | CASSEGTGSTYGYTF
NA | NA | TRBJ1-2 | TRBV19 | CASSIDRPGRYGYTF
NA | TRBD1 | TRBJ1-1 | TRBV19 | CASSTTKQGGAFF
NA | TRBD2 | TRBJ2-7 | TRBV2 | CASTPGLAREQYF
NA | NA | TRBJ1-1 | TRBV7-2 | CASSTGNRRGEAFF
NA | TRBD2 | TRBJ2-1 | TRBV4-1 | CASSQGGGSASDEQFF
NA | TRBD2 | TRBJ2-4 | TRBV19 | CASSTSGLQNIQYF
NA | TRBD1 | TRBJ1-5 | TRBV28 | CASSMGQVGNQPQHF
NA | NA | TRBJ2-3 | TRBV28 | CASSPWTATSTDTQYF
NA | TRBD1 | TRBJ1-1 | TRBV5-1 | CASGGQENTEAFF
once | TRBD1 | TRBJ1-5 | TRBV9 | CASSERTGTAIYQPQHF
NA | NA | TRBJ1-5 | TRBV15 | CATSRDTSAQHF
NA | TRBD2 | TRBJ2-3 | TRBV9 | CASSATWDYHSTDTQYF
NA | NA | TRBJ2-3 | TRBV10-2 | CASSAGVLTDTQYF